This T cell receptor beta chain was sequenced in a study of tissue T cells after allogeneic stem cell transplantation. Study-level findings and limits: Tissue-detected TCR repertoire was only partly captured by blood and spleen T cells.

In the case of this clone: Antigen: not known. The germline and genes are mouse ones. From the germline J gene comes the end of the CDR3, since the read stops 1 residue before it.

Sequencing of TCRbeta CDR3 at survey depth gave sequences and template counts. Generated by immunoSEQ multiplex PCR, the TCRdb table keeps only in-frame clones and is missing some. Here the sample spans about 16,000 clones, about 70% being singletons. V lost 3 bases, J lost 2 bases, and 2 bases lay in between. Per germline, CDR1 NNHNN and CDR2 SYGAGS (reference sequence). The CDR3 has 11 residues. Sequencing used spleen. The chain has TRBV13-2 and TRBJ1-1, with no clear D. The source of this sequence is a female BALB/c mouse in good health. The MHC haplotype recorded for the strain is H2-d. The chain's CDR3 is CASGANTEVFF. The part of the CDR3 DNA that was read is TGTGCCAGCGGTGCCAACACAGAAGTCTTC.